Below, 8 T cell receptor beta chains from the same sample are listed, as sequenced in a study of blood T cell repertoires in COVID-19. Repertoires were generated with immunoSEQ multiplex PCR, while TCRdb's copy carries only in-frame clones and drops some. The top ten hold about 1.5% of the sample, which has 63,000 or so clones, 88% seen once. The sequencing input was peripheral blood. These receptor sequences come from a human donor in a cohort sampled during active COVID-19.

The V call is TRBV10-3, the J call TRBJ1-6, with 8 bases identical to TRBD1. The CDR3 consists of 13 residues. V shed 10 bases, J shed 7 bases, and the junction held 6 bases outside the gene matches. Germline loops: CDR1 ENHRY, CDR2 SYGVKD. DNA of the CDR3: TGTGCCACACAACAGGGGGGCAATTCACCCCTCCACTTT. Protein sequence: CATQQGGNSPLHF.

This clone has a single count. The chain couples TRBV5-1 to TRBJ2-5; 8 nucleotides align to TRBD1. The CDR3 covers 14 residues. V shed 5 bases, J shed 3 bases, and the junction held 6 bases outside the gene matches. Germline CDR1 SGHRS, CDR2 YFSETQ. CDR3 in amino acids: CASSRTGREETQYF. CDR3 in DNA: TGCGCCAGCAGTCGGACAGGGCGGGAAGAGACCCAGTACTTC.

V and J are TRBV7-9 and TRBJ1-1; 7 nucleotides agree with TRBD1. Germline V CDR1 and CDR2: SEHNR, FQNEAQ (reference sequence). The CDR3 spans 13 residues. V gave up 8 bases and J gave up 1 base; unmatched junction bases: 4. The CDR3 protein is CASGRQGNTEAFF. In DNA form, the CDR3 reads TGTGCCAGCGGGCGACAGGGGAACACTGAAGCTTTCTTT.

This chain uses TRBV5-1 with TRBJ2-7; TRBD1 matches at 11 bases. Germline CDR1 and CDR2: SGHRS and YFSETQ. V shed 4 bases, J shed 2 bases, and the junction held 5 bases outside the gene matches. The CDR3 runs 15 residues. The CDR3 DNA follows: TGCGCCAGCAGCGCCGGACAGGGGGCCCCCTACGAGCAGTACTTC. Its translation is CASSAGQGAPYEQYF.

This sequence joins TRBV18 and TRBJ1-5; no firm D call. Looked up from germline, CDR1 is KGHSH and CDR2 is LQKENI. Trimming pared 4 bases from V and 5 bases from J, leaving 6 bases between. The CDR3 runs 12 residues. This CDR3 reads CASSRGDQPQHF. The DNA for the CDR3 is TGTGCCAGCTCACGAGGTGATCAGCCCCAGCATTTT.

As concerns this clone: Other nucleotide sequences in the sample specify the same CDR3. This chain joins TRBV5-1 and TRBJ2-5; 8 nucleotides match TRBD2. This CDR3 has 15 amino acids. With 0 bases clipped from V and 1 base from J, the junction kept 2 bases outside the gene matches. CDR1 SGHRS and CDR2 YFSETQ come from the germline V gene. The CDR3 region is CASSLVTSGQETQYF. The CDR3 DNA sequence: TGCGCCAGCAGCTTGGTAACTAGCGGCCAAGAGACCCAGTACTTC.

This clone was observed once. The J gene is TRBJ2-5, the V gene TRBV10-3; 10 nucleotides align to TRBD1. The CDR3 length is 14 residues. V lost 8 bases to trimming and J lost 7 bases; unmatched junction nucleotides: 10. CDR1 and CDR2 from the germline V gene are ENHRY and SYGVKD. The CDR3 protein is CAIGGQGKSMTQYF. For the CDR3, the DNA is TGTGCCATCGGGGGACAGGGGAAGTCAATGACCCAGTACTTC.

This clone appeared a single time. The chain carries TRBV11-3 and TRBJ2-3; D possibly corresponds to TRBD2 (5 bases). V was shortened by 5 bases and J by 2 bases, with 17 bases between the two germline ends. The CDR3 totals 16 residues. Germline CDR1 reads SGHNT; CDR2 reads YENEEA. The CDR3 DNA follows: TGTGCCAGCAGCAACGTTTGGGAGAGCCTCACAGATACGCAGTATTTT. Its translation: CASSNVWESLTDTQYF.